These 14 T cell receptor beta chains came from one sample sequenced in a study of blood T cells in healthy people across ages (dated by TCRdb to about 2015). Libraries were prepared through 5' RACE. Sequencing was performed on an Illumina HiSeq 2500. A second roughly 7 to 11 cycle PCR used a sample-barcoded 5' primer and a J-beta primer mix. TCRdb trimmed public reads at Q25 via fastp, called clones via MiXCR and kept in-frame beta chains. Identical CDR3 protein sequences are pooled into one entry, listed with their most common genes and DNA. The sample data list roughly 500,000 distinct CDR3 sequences, and 27% of these were observed just once. The ten top clones hold approximately 17% of the sample. Sequencing was done on a sample of blood. The source of these receptors is a woman in her sixties or seventies in good health.

The chain combines TRBV10-3 with TRBJ2-1; 9 nucleotides agree with TRBD2. Germline-derived CDR1 and CDR2 are ENHRY and SYGVKD. J gave up 8 bases and V 3 bases, and 8 bases lay outside the gene matches. This CDR3 comprises 15 residues. CDR3 region: CAISDSSGRFDEQFF. CDR3 bases: TGTGCCATCAGTGATTCGAGCGGGAGGTTCGATGAGCAGTTCTTC.

The V call is TRBV3-1, the J call TRBJ1-2; D is uncertain. V dropped 0 bases and J dropped 4 bases, with 9 bases sitting between them. Per germline, CDR1 LGHDT and CDR2 YNNKEL (reference sequence). This CDR3 comprises 14 residues. The CDR3 DNA follows: TGTGCCAGCAGCCAAGATAGGAGCCTCTATGGCTACACCTTC. It is translated as CASSQDRSLYGYTF.

This clonotype appeared many times. The chain employs TRBV6-5 and TRBJ1-4; 8 bases fit TRBD1. The CDR3 has 17 amino acids. J was trimmed by 4 bases and V by 5 bases; bases with no gene match: 12. Germline V gives CDR1 MNHEY, CDR2 SVGAGI. CDR3 coding DNA: TGTGCCAGCAGTCACCTCGGACAGGGCACAATTAATGAAAAACTGTTTTTT. Its translation: CASSHLGQGTINEKLFF.

The gene calls are TRBV19 and TRBJ1-1, with TRBD1 as a possible D gene (6 bases). Germline CDR1 is LNHDA and CDR2 is SQIVND (reference sequence). V dropped 3 bases and J dropped 5 bases, with 22 bases sitting between them. The CDR3 runs to 17 residues. The CDR3 loop is CASSMRFDGGGRTEAFF. DNA of the CDR3: TGTGCCAGTAGTATGAGATTCGATGGGGGGGGGCGGACTGAAGCTTTCTTT.

This clonotype was observed a handful of times. This chain connects TRBV7-9 to TRBJ2-7; TRBD1 matches 7 bases. The CDR3 has 14 residues. Trimming removed 6 bases from V and 2 bases from J; junction bases left unmatched: 7. Germline-derived CDR1 and CDR2 are SEHNR and FQNEAQ (reference sequence). The CDR3 DNA reads as TGTGCCAGCAGTGTTGGGACAGTCGCCTACGAGCAGTACTTC. As protein: CASSVGTVAYEQYF.

Only a few counts were recorded for this clonotype. The chain is built from TRBV20-1 and TRBJ1-5; D may be TRBD1 (6 bases). There are 16 residues in the CDR3. V was trimmed by 0 bases and J by 4 bases, leaving 16 bases between them. CDR1 is DFQATT and CDR2 is SNEGSKA in the germline V gene (reference sequence). In DNA form, the CDR3 reads TGCAGTGCTAGAGATAGGGGAACAGGGCGAAATCAGCCCCAGCATTTT. It codes for CSARDRGTGRNQPQHF.

The sample holds a few counts of this clonotype. The chain uses TRBV7-3 and TRBJ2-5, with TRBD2 matching over 9 bases. The DNA end lines up better with TRBJ2-1; the J call may be wrong. The CDR3 contains 14 residues. In germline, CDR1 is SGHTA, CDR2 FQGTGA. The chain's CDR3 is CASSRAGGYNEQFF. The DNA for the CDR3 is TGTGCCAGTAGTAGAGCGGGGGGCTACAATGAGCAGTTCTTC.

The chain employs TRBV14 and TRBJ2-1; D call uncertain. CDR1 is SGHDN and CDR2 is FVKESK in the germline V gene. The CDR3 runs to 12 residues. The germline V and J ends were trimmed by 2 bases and 10 bases, with 9 bases remaining between them. The CDR3 DNA follows: TGTGCCAGCAGCCAACTCCGGGTAGAGCAGTTCTTC. Residues: CASSQLRVEQFF.

In its sample, this clonotype was seen a few times. This chain links TRBV6-2 or TRBV6-3 with TRBJ2-6; 8 bases map to TRBD1. The junction had 13 bases not matched to a gene; V was cut back by 5 bases and J by 4 bases. CDR3 size: 18 residues. Germline-derived CDR1 and CDR2 are MNHEY and SVGEGT. CDR3 DNA: TGTGCCAGCAGTCCTGGTTTGGGCAGGGGGCTCGGGGCCAACGTCCTGACTTTC. Protein product: CASSPGLGRGLGANVLTF.

At least ten counts were recorded for this clonotype. This chain connects TRBV5-1 to TRBJ2-1; possibly TRBD2 for D (5 bases). CDR3 length: 13 amino acids. CDR1 is SGHRS and CDR2 is YFSETQ in the germline V gene. Trimming cost V 4 bases and J 8 bases, with 13 bases left between them. This chain's CDR3 is CASSSQRADEQFF. CDR3 DNA sequence: TGCGCCAGCAGCAGTCAGAGGGCGGATGAGCAGTTCTTC.

The rearrangement links TRBV29-1 to TRBJ1-1; a weak D match, TRBD1 (6 bases). Trimming shortened V by 1 base and J by 7 bases, and 10 bases separated the two germline ends. The CDR3 is 12 residues long. Looked up from germline, CDR1 is SQVTM and CDR2 is ANQGSEA. The CDR3 reads CSVEGGGREAFF. The CDR3 nucleotides are TGCAGCGTTGAAGGCGGGGGGCGTGAAGCTTTCTTT.

The V call is TRBV6-6, the J call TRBJ2-5, with 9 bases identical to TRBD1. Germline-derived CDR1 and CDR2 are MNHNY and SVGAGI (reference sequence). This CDR3 region has 15 residues. V lost 7 bases and J lost 5; bases outside the gene matches: 11. The CDR3 region is CASNAQGASTETQYF. The CDR3 coding sequence is TGTGCCAGCAATGCACAGGGGGCCAGTACCGAGACCCAGTACTTC.

The chain joins TRBV5-1 to TRBJ1-2; perhaps TRBD1 as D (6 bases). The length of the CDR3 is 14 residues. With 4 bases removed from V and 6 bases from J, the gap between germline ends came to 16 bases. Germline-derived CDR1 and CDR2 are SGHRS and YFSETQ. The CDR3 DNA sequence: TGCGCCAGCAGCCTCGAGGGGGACGTGAATGGCTACACCTTC. Amino acids: CASSLEGDVNGYTF.

This clonotype was seen a few times. The gene calls are TRBV3-1 and TRBJ2-7; 7 bases line up with TRBD2. Germline assignment: CDR1 LGHDT and CDR2 YNNKEL (reference sequence). Trimming removed 4 bases from V and 2 bases from J; junction bases left unmatched: 8. This CDR3 has 15 amino acids. CDR3 loop: CASSPWGEGTYEQYF. The CDR3 region has the DNA TGTGCCAGCAGCCCCTGGGGGGAGGGTACCTACGAGCAGTACTTC.